What follows describes a single TCR beta chain. A single record per CDR3 protein comes from TCRdb applying MiXCR to the reads. The top ten clones hold roughly 2.8% of a sample with approximately 700,000 distinct CDR3 sequences, roughly 36% of them seen once. These data originate in a study of T cell repertoires in cytomegalovirus infection. Study summary: CMV infection plus the matching HLA type was flagged by public TCR beta signatures.

This CDR3 region has 16 residues. V lost 5 bases to trimming and J lost 4 bases; unmatched junction nucleotides: 7. From germline, CDR1 is SEHNR and CDR2 FQNEAQ (reference sequence). The receptor comes from a human donor in good health (CMV status not recorded). Some clones in this sample may be carry-over from other donors' samples. The sequencing input was PBMCs. The chain has TRBV7-9 and TRBJ2-6; TRBD1 matches at 8 bases. In DNA form, the CDR3 reads TGTGCCAGCAGCCCCAGGACAGGGACCGGGGCCAACGTCCTGACTTTC. This encodes CASSPRTGTGANVLTF. Drawing the rest from reference TRBV7-9 and TRBJ2-6, the complete variable domain is DTGVSQNPRHKITKRGQNVTFRCDPISEHNRLYWYRQTLGQGPEFLTYFQNEAQLEKSRLLSDRFSAERPKGSFSTLEIQRTEQGDSAMYLCASSPRTGTGANVLTFGAGSRLTVL.